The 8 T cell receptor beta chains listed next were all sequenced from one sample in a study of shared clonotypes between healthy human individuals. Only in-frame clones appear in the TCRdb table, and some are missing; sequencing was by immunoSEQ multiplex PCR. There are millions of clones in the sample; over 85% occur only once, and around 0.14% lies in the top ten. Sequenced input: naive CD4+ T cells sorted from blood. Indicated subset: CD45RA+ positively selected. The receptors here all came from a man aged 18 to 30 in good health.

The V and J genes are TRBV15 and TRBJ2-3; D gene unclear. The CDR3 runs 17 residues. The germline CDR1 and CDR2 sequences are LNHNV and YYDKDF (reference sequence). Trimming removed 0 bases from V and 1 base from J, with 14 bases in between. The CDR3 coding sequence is TGTGCCACCAGCAGAGATCTTTCGGCGGAACGCACAGATACGCAGTATTTT. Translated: CATSRDLSAERTDTQYF.

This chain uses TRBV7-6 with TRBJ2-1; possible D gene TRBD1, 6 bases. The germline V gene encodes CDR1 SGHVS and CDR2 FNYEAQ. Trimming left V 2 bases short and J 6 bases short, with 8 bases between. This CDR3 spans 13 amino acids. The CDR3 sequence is CASSLRGGNEQFF. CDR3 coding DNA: TGTGCCAGCAGCTTAAGAGGGGGCAATGAGCAGTTCTTC.

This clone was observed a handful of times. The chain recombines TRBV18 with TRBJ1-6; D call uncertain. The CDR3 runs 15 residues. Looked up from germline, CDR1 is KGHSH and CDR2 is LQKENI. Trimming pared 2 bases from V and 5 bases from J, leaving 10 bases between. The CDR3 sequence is CASSPSGLDNSPLHF. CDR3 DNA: TGTGCCAGCTCACCATCCGGGCTCGATAATTCACCCCTCCACTTT.

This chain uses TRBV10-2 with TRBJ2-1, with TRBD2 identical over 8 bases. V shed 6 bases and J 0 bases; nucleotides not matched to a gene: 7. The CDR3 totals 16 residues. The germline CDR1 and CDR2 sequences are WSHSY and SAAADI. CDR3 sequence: CASRAAGEYSYNEQFF. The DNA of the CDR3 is TGCGCCAGCAGAGCAGCGGGAGAGTACTCCTACAATGAGCAGTTCTTC.

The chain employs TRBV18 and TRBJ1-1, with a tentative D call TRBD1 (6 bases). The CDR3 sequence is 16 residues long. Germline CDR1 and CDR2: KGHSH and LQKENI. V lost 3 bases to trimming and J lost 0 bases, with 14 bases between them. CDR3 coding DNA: TGTGCCAGCTCACCGGTACAGGGAGGAATGAACACTGAAGCTTTCTTT. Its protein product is CASSPVQGGMNTEAFF.

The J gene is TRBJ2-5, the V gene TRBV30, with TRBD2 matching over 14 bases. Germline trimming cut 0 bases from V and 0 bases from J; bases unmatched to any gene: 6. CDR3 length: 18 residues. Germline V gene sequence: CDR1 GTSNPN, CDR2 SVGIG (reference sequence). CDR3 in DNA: TGTGCCTGGAGTGTACGTAGGACTAGCGGGGGGTACCAAGAGACCCAGTACTTC. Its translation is CAWSVRRTSGGYQETQYF.

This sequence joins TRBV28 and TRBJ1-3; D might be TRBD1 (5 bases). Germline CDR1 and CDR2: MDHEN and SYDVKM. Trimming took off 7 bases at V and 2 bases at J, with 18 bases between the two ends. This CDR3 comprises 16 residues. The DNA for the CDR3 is TGTGCCAGCACGACGGGGACCACATGGACTGGAAACACCATATATTTT. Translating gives CASTTGTTWTGNTIYF. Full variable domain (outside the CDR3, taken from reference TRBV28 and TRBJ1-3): DVKVTQSSRYLVKRTGEKVFLECVQDMDHENMFWYRQDPGLGLRLIYFSYDVKMKEKGDIPEGYSVSREKKERFSLILESASTNQTSMYLCASTTGTTWTGNTIYFGEGSWLTVV.

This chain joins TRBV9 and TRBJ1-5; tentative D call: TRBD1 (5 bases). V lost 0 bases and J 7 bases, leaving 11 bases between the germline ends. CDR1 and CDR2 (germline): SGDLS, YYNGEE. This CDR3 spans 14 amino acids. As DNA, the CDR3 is TGTGCCAGCAGCGTAGAAGTGGGGGGGCAGCCCCAGCATTTT. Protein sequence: CASSVEVGGQPQHF.